This TCR beta chain came from a study of T cells in Graves' hyperthyroidism and ophthalmopathy. Findings of the study overall: Researchers found most expanded thyroid clonotypes above 0.001 in blood as well. Ophthalmopathy and stable hyperthyroidism were told apart by a 13 V-J model.

The germline V gene encodes CDR1 LGHDT and CDR2 YNNKEL (reference sequence). The CDR3 is made up of 13 amino acids. V was shortened by 0 bases and J by 7 bases, with 9 bases between the two germline ends. In patients aged 18 to 65, hyperthyroidism was newly diagnosed, with duration under 2 months. TCR beta CDR3 sequences were amplified from RNA transcripts. Researchers ran a first-round RT-PCR on the TCR CDR3 using the HTBI primer set. Each CDR3 protein is one row after TCRdb ran MiXCR on the multiplex PCR reads. The data contain hundreds of thousands of distinct CDR3 sequences, under 20% of them seen just once; the ten biggest clones take up 16%. This clonotype has ten or more counts. Its antigen is currently unknown.

The sequenced sample consisted of blood. The sequence derives from a woman between 45 and 60 years old with Graves' hyperthyroidism that later progressed to Graves' ophthalmopathy. This chain connects TRBV3-1 to TRBJ1-2, with D unresolved. CDR3 in DNA: TGTGCCAGCAGCCAAGATGTGACCCGTGGCTACACCTTC. Encoded protein: CASSQDVTRGYTF.